The next 5 T cell receptor beta chains were all read from a single sample in a study of blood T cells in healthy people across ages. Next came a second PCR, run for roughly 6 to 11 cycles, which used a sample-barcoded 5' primer along with a J-beta primer mix. TCRdb used MiXCR to reprocess the 5' RACE reads, holding one entry per CDR3 protein. Among about 780,000 distinct CDR3 sequences, 55% to 65% were seen once, and the ten largest hold 25% to 35%. Sequences were obtained from blood. The receptor source for this set is a man aged 30-40 years in good health.

With respect to this clonotype: An end of the junction differs from the germline gene, which may be a read error. The V gene is TRBV7-7, the J gene TRBJ2-1, with 7 nucleotides matching TRBD1. CDR3 size: 15 residues. Germline V lookup: CDR1 SSHAT, CDR2 FNYEAQ (reference sequence). The CDR3 bases are TGTGCTAGCAGCCCCCGGACAGGTACCCTCCGGGAGCAGTTCTTC. Amino acids: CASSPRTGTLREQFF.

The chain links TRBV10-2 to TRBJ2-1; tentatively, D is TRBD1 (6 bases). This CDR3 region has 13 residues. Trimming took off 5 bases at V and 8 bases at J, with 13 bases between the two ends. Per germline, CDR1 WSHSY and CDR2 SAAADI. The CDR3 DNA is TGCGCCAGCAGTTCCGGGACACTGGATGAGCAGTTCTTC. Translating gives CASSSGTLDEQFF.

This clonotype was detected only a few times. The rearrangement joins TRBV3-1 to TRBJ2-1; TRBD2 is a possible D gene (5 bases). The CDR3 spans 14 residues. Germline V gives CDR1 LGHDT, CDR2 YNNKEL (reference sequence). Trimming cost V 0 bases and J 8 bases, with 11 bases left between them. The chain's CDR3 is CASSQDGVGDEQFF. The DNA of the CDR3 is TGTGCCAGCAGCCAAGACGGGGTTGGCGATGAGCAGTTCTTC.

The chain employs TRBV6-5 and TRBJ2-1; D not certain. Trimming removed 2 bases at V and 2 bases at J, with 10 bases between. This CDR3 is 15 amino acids long. Germline values: CDR1 MNHEY, CDR2 SVGAGI. The CDR3 loop is CASSYGLTTYNEQFF. For the CDR3, the DNA is TGTGCCAGCAGTTACGGTTTAACCACCTACAATGAGCAGTTCTTC.

The chain uses TRBV27 and TRBJ1-5; D is unresolved. The V end was cut by 7 bases, the J end by 5 bases, with 18 bases between. Germline V lookup: CDR1 MNHEY, CDR2 SMNVEV (reference sequence). The length of the CDR3 is 15 residues. The CDR3, as DNA: TGTGCCAGCACCAGTTTCCCTATTAGGGATCAGCCCCAGCATTTT. Encoded protein: CASTSFPIRDQPQHF.